The source of this TCR beta chain is a study of regulatory T cells in long-lasting Graves disease. This clonotype was observed many times. To make TCR beta libraries, researchers used iRepertoire HTBI primers and Arm-PCR of CDR3 regions. MiXCR, run by TCRdb on the multiplex PCR reads, gives a single entry per CDR3 protein. Here the sample spans about 420,000 distinct CDR3 sequences, approximately 16% being singletons. V lost 4 bases to trimming and J lost 7 bases; unmatched junction nucleotides: 16. The CDR3 loop spans 17 amino acids. Germline CDR1 MDHEN, CDR2 SYDVKM. Time point in this sample: newly diagnosed GD, antithyroid drugs for less than 3 months. Extracted PBMC RNA gave rise to the TCR library. The sample was also reused in another study, on T cells in Graves' hyperthyroidism and ophthalmopathy. That source adds: Among the patients, aged 18 to 65, hyperthyroidism was newly diagnosed and had lasted under 2 months. An initial round of RT-PCR targeting the TCR CDR3 relied on the HTBI primer set.

The sample here was peripheral blood mononuclear cells (PBMCs), taken at new diagnosis, from a patient treated with antithyroid drugs. This sequence was found in a woman aged 18-29 years with Graves disease. V and J are TRBV28 and TRBJ2-7, with 10 bases matching TRBD2. CDR3 coding DNA: TGTGCCAGCAGTTCGAGGGCTAGCGGGAGTGGGGGGGATGAGCAGTACTTC. It specifies CASSSRASGSGGDEQYF.